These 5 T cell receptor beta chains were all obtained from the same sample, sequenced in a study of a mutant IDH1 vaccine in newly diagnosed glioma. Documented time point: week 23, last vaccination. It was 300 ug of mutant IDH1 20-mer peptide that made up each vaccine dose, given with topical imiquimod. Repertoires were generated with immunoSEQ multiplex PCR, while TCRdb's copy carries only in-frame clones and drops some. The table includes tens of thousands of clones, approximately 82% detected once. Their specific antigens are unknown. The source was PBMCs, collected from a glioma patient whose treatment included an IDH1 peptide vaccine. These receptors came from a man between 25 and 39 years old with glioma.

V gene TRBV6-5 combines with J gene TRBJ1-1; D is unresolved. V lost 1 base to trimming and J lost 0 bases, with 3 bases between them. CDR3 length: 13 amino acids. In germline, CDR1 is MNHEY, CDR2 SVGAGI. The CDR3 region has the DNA TGTGCCAGCAGTTACTTGGTGAACACTGAAGCTTTCTTT. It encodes CASSYLVNTEAFF.

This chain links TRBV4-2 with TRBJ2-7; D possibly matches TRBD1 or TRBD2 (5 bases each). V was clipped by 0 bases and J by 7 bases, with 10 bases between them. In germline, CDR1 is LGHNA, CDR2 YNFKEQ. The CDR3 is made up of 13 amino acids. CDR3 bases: TGTGCCAGCAGCCAAGATTTGGGGGTAGAGCAGTACTTC. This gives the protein CASSQDLGVEQYF.

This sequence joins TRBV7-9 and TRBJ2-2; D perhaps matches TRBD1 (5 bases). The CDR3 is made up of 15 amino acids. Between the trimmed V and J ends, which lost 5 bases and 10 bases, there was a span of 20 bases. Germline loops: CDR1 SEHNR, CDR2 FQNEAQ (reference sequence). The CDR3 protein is CASSAAFRVSEELFF. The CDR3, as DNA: TGTGCCAGCAGCGCGGCATTCAGGGTCTCTGAGGAGCTGTTTTTT.

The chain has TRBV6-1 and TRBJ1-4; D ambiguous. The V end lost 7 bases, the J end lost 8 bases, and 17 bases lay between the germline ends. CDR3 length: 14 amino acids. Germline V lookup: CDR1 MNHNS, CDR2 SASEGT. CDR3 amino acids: CASTLGGFAEKLFF. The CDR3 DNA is TGTGCCAGCACCCTGGGAGGGTTTGCGGAAAAACTGTTTTTT.

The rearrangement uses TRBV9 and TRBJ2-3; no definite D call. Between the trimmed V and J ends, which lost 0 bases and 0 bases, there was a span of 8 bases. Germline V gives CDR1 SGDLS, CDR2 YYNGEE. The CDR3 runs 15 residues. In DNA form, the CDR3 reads TGTGCCAGCAGCGTAGGCCCCGCTAGCACAGATACGCAGTATTTT. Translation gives CASSVGPASTDTQYF.